A single sample gave rise to the 32 T cell receptor beta chains below, sequenced in a study of blood T cell repertoires in COVID-19. The assay was immunoSEQ multiplex PCR, and TCRdb's table has in-frame clones only and misses some. The sample lists 250,000 to 300,000 clones; almost 90% were seen once. What was sequenced was peripheral blood. The source is a woman aged 25 to 39 with COVID-19, enrolled during active disease.

This rearrangement joins TRBV2 to TRBJ1-6; D is uncertain. The CDR3 consists of 14 residues. Germline assignment: CDR1 SNHLY and CDR2 FYNNEI. The V and J ends lost 7 bases and 5 bases respectively, with 12 bases between them. The DNA of the CDR3 is TGTGCCAGCAAGAGGCCGACGAATAATTCACCCCTCCACTTT. Translated, it gives CASKRPTNNSPLHF.

The genes are TRBV2 and TRBJ1-5; D ambiguous. CDR1 and CDR2 from the germline V gene are SNHLY and FYNNEI. The V end lost 7 bases, the J end lost 0 bases, and 13 bases lay between the germline ends. The CDR3 sequence is 15 residues long. This CDR3 reads CASTPREYSNQPQHF. The CDR3 DNA follows: TGTGCCAGCACCCCGAGGGAGTATAGCAATCAGCCCCAGCATTTT.

J is TRBJ2-3 and V is TRBV19; tentatively, D is TRBD1 (6 bases). CDR1 is LNHDA and CDR2 is SQIVND in the germline V gene (reference sequence). Trimming left V 3 bases short and J 4 bases short, with 8 bases between. The CDR3 extends over 13 amino acids. CDR3 region: CASSISGADTQYF. The CDR3 nucleotides are TGTGCCAGTAGTATCTCAGGGGCAGATACGCAGTATTTT.

In DNA form, the CDR3 reads TGTGCCAGCAGCGTACCGGGACTAGCCTCCTACAATGAGCAGTTCTTC. Its protein product is CASSVPGLASYNEQFF. V is TRBV9 and J is TRBJ2-1; TRBD2 matches 9 bases. The junction had 2 bases not matched to a gene; V was cut back by 1 base and J by 0 bases. The CDR3 is 16 residues long. Germline loops: CDR1 SGDLS, CDR2 YYNGEE. Full variable domain (missing parts from reference TRBV9 and TRBJ2-1): DSGVTQTPKHLITATGQRVTLRCSPRSGDLSVYWYQQSLDQGLQFLIQYYNGEERAKGNILERFSAQQFPDLHSELNLSSLELGDSALYFCASSVPGLASYNEQFFGPGTRLTVL.

A word on this clone: Other DNA sequences in the same sample also yield this CDR3. The genes are TRBV12-3 or TRBV12-4 and TRBJ1-5; D may be TRBD1 (6 bases). Trimming left V 5 bases short and J 7 bases short, with 12 bases between. The CDR3 spans 13 residues. This CDR3 is CASSLPGGQPQHF. In DNA form, the CDR3 reads TGTGCCAGCAGTCTTCCTGGGGGCCAGCCCCAGCATTTT.

CDR3 DNA sequence: TGTGCCAGCAGTTTATCCCAAGCGGGGGACACAGATACGCAGTATTTT. This encodes CASSLSQAGDTDTQYF. The chain links TRBV28 to TRBJ2-3, with TRBD2 matching 8 bases. The CDR3 extends over 16 amino acids. Germline trimming cut 1 base from V and 2 bases from J; bases unmatched to any gene: 5. The germline gives CDR1 MDHEN, CDR2 SYDVKM.

Concerning this clone itself: Other DNA sequences in the sample encode the same CDR3. The chain joins TRBV30 to TRBJ2-7, with a possible D match to TRBD1 (6 bases). Germline lookup yields CDR1 GTSNPN and CDR2 SVGIG (reference sequence). Trimming left V 0 bases short and J 3 bases short, with 6 bases between. The CDR3 covers 12 residues. This CDR3 is CAWSVGGYEQYF. The CDR3 nucleotides read TGTGCCTGGAGTGTAGGGGGCTACGAGCAGTACTTC.

The chain carries TRBV7-3 and TRBJ2-3; TRBD1 is a possible D gene (5 bases). The CDR3 spans 14 residues. The V gene lost 3 bases and the J gene lost 3 bases, with 10 bases spanning the gap. CDR1 SGHTA and CDR2 FQGTGA come from the germline V gene. The CDR3 nucleotides are TGTGCCAGCAGCTTGGGTGGACAAACAGATACGCAGTATTTT. It translates to CASSLGGQTDTQYF.

The chain uses TRBV7-9 and TRBJ2-3, with a weak D call TRBD2 (5 bases). The CDR3 covers 15 residues. Looked up from germline, CDR1 is SEHNR and CDR2 is FQNEAQ (reference sequence). Trimming cost V 2 bases and J 2 bases, with 11 bases left between them. The CDR3: CASSLRESFTDTQYF. Here the CDR3 DNA reads TGTGCCAGCAGCTTACGGGAAAGCTTCACAGATACGCAGTATTTT.

CDR3 sequence (DNA): TGTGCCAGCAGCTTAGCGTTCAGGCGGGGGGGTACCGGGGAGCTGTTTTTT. Translating it yields CASSLAFRRGGTGELFF. This chain joins TRBV7-2 and TRBJ2-2; 9 bases match TRBD2. Trimming took 0 bases from V and 5 from J; bases not matched to a gene: 7. Germline loops: CDR1 SGHTA, CDR2 FQGNSA. The CDR3 sequence is 17 residues long.

J is TRBJ2-1 and V is TRBV2, with TRBD1 matching over 8 bases. The length of the CDR3 is 13 residues. V trimming: 5 bases; J trimming: 6 bases; junction bases outside the gene matches: 3. CDR1 SNHLY and CDR2 FYNNEI come from the germline V gene. DNA for the CDR3: TGTGCCAGCAGTAGAGACAGGGGCAATGAGCAGTTCTTC. This codes for CASSRDRGNEQFF. Supplemented by reference TRBV2 and TRBJ2-1, the full variable domain reads EPEVTQTPSHQVTQMGQEVILRCVPISNHLYFYWYRQILGQKVEFLVSFYNNEISEKSEIFDDQFSVERPDGSNFTLKIRSTKLEDSAMYFCASSRDRGNEQFFGPGTRLTVL.

The V gene is TRBV5-4, the J gene TRBJ1-2; maybe TRBD1 (5 bases). Trimming removed 1 base from V and 8 bases from J, with 18 bases in between. Germline V gene data show CDR1 as SGHNT and CDR2 as YYREEE (reference sequence). The CDR3 has 15 amino acids. CDR3 amino acids: CASSLSSAGLRGYTF. The CDR3 nucleotides are TGTGCCAGCAGCTTGTCGTCTGCGGGGCTTCGAGGCTACACCTTC.

The chain recombines TRBV19 with TRBJ1-5, with D unclear. V was shortened by 3 bases and J by 3 bases, with 12 bases between the two germline ends. Germline CDR1 is LNHDA and CDR2 is SQIVND (reference sequence). The CDR3 sequence is 15 residues long. CDR3 region: CASSILGGNNQPQHF. The DNA of the CDR3 is TGTGCCAGTAGTATTTTAGGCGGAAACAATCAGCCCCAGCATTTT.

V and J are TRBV9 and TRBJ2-7, with 10 positions matching TRBD2. Looked up from germline, CDR1 is SGDLS and CDR2 is YYNGEE. The CDR3 is made up of 17 amino acids. After removal of 0 bases from V and 4 bases from J, the junction contained 10 bases not matched to a gene. CDR3 amino acids: CASSVAGLATGRYEQYF. The CDR3 region has the DNA TGTGCCAGCAGCGTAGCGGGACTAGCGACAGGACGGTACGAGCAGTACTTC. Full variable domain (missing parts from reference TRBV9 and TRBJ2-7): DSGVTQTPKHLITATGQRVTLRCSPRSGDLSVYWYQQSLDQGLQFLIQYYNGEERAKGNILERFSAQQFPDLHSELNLSSLELGDSALYFCASSVAGLATGRYEQYFGPGTRLTVT.

The chain has TRBV6-5 and TRBJ1-5; tentatively, D is TRBD1 (5 bases). Trimming shortened V by 0 bases and J by 6 bases, and 12 bases separated the two germline ends. CDR1 MNHEY and CDR2 SVGAGI come from the germline V gene. The CDR3 runs 15 residues. The CDR3 reads CASSYSRGEGQPQHF. For the CDR3, the DNA is TGTGCCAGCAGTTACTCGAGAGGGGAGGGTCAGCCCCAGCATTTT.

V gene TRBV28 combines with J gene TRBJ2-2; 9 bases map to TRBD1. Germline lookup yields CDR1 MDHEN and CDR2 SYDVKM. Germline trimming cut 5 bases from V and 9 bases from J; bases unmatched to any gene: 7. The CDR3 runs to 14 residues. The CDR3 loop is CASSPPGTGRELFF. The CDR3 DNA reads TGTGCCAGCAGTCCCCCGGGGACAGGGCGGGAGCTGTTTTTT. Based on the CDR3 plus reference TRBV28 and TRBJ2-2, the full variable domain is DVKVTQSSRYLVKRTGEKVFLECVQDMDHENMFWYRQDPGLGLRLIYFSYDVKMKEKGDIPEGYSVSREKKERFSLILESASTNQTSMYLCASSPPGTGRELFFGEGSRLTVL.

J is TRBJ2-5 and V is TRBV6-5; 9 nucleotides match TRBD2. The V segment lost 4 bases and the J segment 4 bases; nucleotides outside the gene matches: 10. The CDR3 length is 16 residues. CDR1 is MNHEY and CDR2 is SVGAGI in the germline V gene. For the CDR3, the DNA is TGTGCCAGCAGTTGGGCTAGCGGGAATCAGGGAGAGACCCAGTACTTC. This encodes CASSWASGNQGETQYF.

Note on this clone: The identical CDR3 is also encoded by other nucleotide sequences in the sample. The rearrangement uses TRBV11-2 and TRBJ1-2; the D is unclear. CDR3 length equals 14 residues. V dropped 0 bases and J dropped 3 bases, with 8 bases sitting between them. Germline CDR1 is SGHAT and CDR2 is FQNNGV. CDR3 region: CASSLDGRDYGYTF. CDR3 nucleotides: TGTGCCAGCAGCTTAGATGGGAGGGACTATGGCTACACCTTC.

The chain links TRBV3-1 (or the pseudogene TRBV3-2) to TRBJ1-1; possibly TRBD1 for D (5 bases). The CDR3 length is 14 residues. Germline-derived CDR1 and CDR2 are LGHDT and YNNKEL (reference sequence). The V and J ends lost 4 bases and 3 bases respectively, with 12 bases between them. This CDR3 reads CASSPTGGDTEAFF. The CDR3 region has the DNA TGTGCCAGCAGCCCGACGGGAGGGGACACTGAAGCTTTCTTT.

This chain uses TRBV6-5 with TRBJ1-1; D not certain. Germline lookup yields CDR1 MNHEY and CDR2 SVGAGI. V lost 6 bases, J lost 5 bases, and 13 bases lay in between. This CDR3 contains 13 residues. The CDR3 is CASSWYRGTEAFF. The CDR3 nucleotides are TGTGCCAGCAGCTGGTATCGAGGAACTGAAGCTTTCTTT.

CDR3 in DNA: TGTGCCAGTAGTATGGGGCGGGGCTACGAGCAGTACTTC. As protein: CASSMGRGYEQYF. The J gene is TRBJ2-7, the V gene TRBV19; maybe TRBD2 (6 bases). This CDR3 is built from 13 residues. Per germline, CDR1 LNHDA and CDR2 SQIVND (reference sequence). V gave up 3 bases and J gave up 3 bases, with 9 bases separating them.

CDR3 in DNA: TGCGCCAGCAGTGAGTCGGGGGGTGCCCAGTACTTC. Protein sequence: CASSESGGAQYF. The rearrangement links TRBV10-1 to TRBJ2-5, with a tentative D call TRBD2 (6 bases). The germline V gene has CDR1 WNHNN and CDR2 SYGVQD (reference sequence). This CDR3 region has 12 residues. The V and J ends lost 0 bases and 9 bases respectively, with 8 bases between them.

As DNA, the CDR3 is TGCGCCAGCAGTGAGTCTTGGCTGAACTCTGGAAACACCATATATTTT. It is translated as CASSESWLNSGNTIYF. V gene TRBV10-2 combines with J gene TRBJ1-3; D gene unclear. CDR3 size: 16 residues. V lost 0 bases and J lost 0, with 9 bases in between. CDR1 is WSHSY, CDR2 SAAADI, per germline.

This chain links TRBV5-6 with TRBJ1-1, with 9 bases matching TRBD1. Germline CDR1 reads SGHDT; CDR2 reads YYEEEE. V lost 3 bases to trimming and J lost 10 bases; unmatched junction nucleotides: 4. The CDR3 runs 12 residues. The CDR3: CASSWTGARAFF. Written as DNA, the CDR3 is TGTGCCAGCAGCTGGACAGGGGCGCGAGCTTTCTTT.

This clone occurred once. This rearrangement joins TRBV30 to TRBJ2-7; 11 bases are a match to TRBD2. Germline V gene sequence: CDR1 GTSNPN, CDR2 SVGIG (reference sequence). The V gene end was trimmed by 1 base and the J gene end by 6 bases; junction bases not matched to a gene: 8. This CDR3 is 15 amino acids long. The CDR3 sequence is CAWSGLTSGNSEQYF. The DNA of the CDR3 is TGTGCCTGGAGTGGCCTGACTAGCGGGAATTCCGAGCAGTACTTC. Together with reference TRBV30 and TRBJ2-7, the CDR3 gives the full variable domain: SQTIHQWPATLVQPVGSPLSLECTVEGTSNPNLYWYRQAAGRGLQLLFYSVGIGQISSEVPQNLSASRPQDRQFILSSKKLLLSDSGFYLCAWSGLTSGNSEQYFGPGTRLTVT.

The chain carries TRBV11-2 and TRBJ2-2; TRBD2 aligns across 14 bases. There are 18 residues in the CDR3. Germline V CDR1 and CDR2: SGHAT, FQNNGV. With 2 bases clipped from V and 6 bases from J, the junction kept 8 bases outside the gene matches. The CDR3 protein is CASSLRGTSGSAAGELFF. The CDR3 coding sequence is TGTGCCAGCAGCTTAAGAGGGACTAGCGGGAGTGCGGCCGGGGAGCTGTTTTTT. The whole variable domain, filled in from reference TRBV11-2 and TRBJ2-2, reads EAGVAQSPRYKIIEKRQSVAFWCNPISGHATLYWYQQILGQGPKLLIQFQNNGVVDDSQLPKDRFSAERLKGVDSTLKIQPAKLEDSAVYLCASSLRGTSGSAAGELFFGEGSRLTVL.

For this clone: The sample has other DNA sequences that encode this CDR3 too. The chain uses TRBV19 and TRBJ1-4; 12 bases line up with TRBD1. With 5 bases clipped from V and 8 bases from J, the junction kept 3 bases outside the gene matches. From germline, CDR1 is LNHDA and CDR2 SQIVND (reference sequence). This CDR3 has 14 residues. CDR3 amino acids: CASSRDRGREKLFF. CDR3 DNA sequence: TGTGCCAGTAGTCGGGACAGGGGGCGAGAAAAACTGTTTTTT.

This clone has just one count. The V call is TRBV5-1, the J call TRBJ2-1; D uncertain. The germline CDR1 and CDR2 sequences are SGHRS and YFSETQ. Trimming removed 2 bases from V and 6 bases from J, with 6 bases in between. The CDR3 covers 12 residues. The CDR3 region is CASSLSFNEQFF. The CDR3 DNA sequence: TGCGCCAGCAGCTTATCTTTCAATGAGCAGTTCTTC.

This clone has just one count. J is TRBJ2-7 and V is TRBV5-1; weak D call: TRBD2 (6 bases). Trimming took off 9 bases at V and 0 bases at J, with 16 bases between the two ends. This CDR3 comprises 14 residues. The germline V gene encodes CDR1 SGHRS and CDR2 YFSETQ. The CDR3 protein is CATAIAVSSYEQYF. The DNA of the CDR3 is TGCGCCACCGCGATAGCGGTTAGCTCCTACGAGCAGTACTTC.

This clone appeared a single time. DNA for the CDR3: TGTGCCAGCAGCCAAAAGATCCTAGCGGGAGGCCGGGGCGACGAGCAGTACTTC. Amino acids: CASSQKILAGGRGDEQYF. This rearrangement joins TRBV3-1 (or the pseudogene TRBV3-2) to TRBJ2-7; 11 nucleotides line up with TRBD2. Germline V CDR1 and CDR2: LGHDT, YNNKEL (reference sequence). CDR3 length: 18 amino acids. Trimming at V came to 2 bases and at J to 5 bases, leaving 14 bases not matched to a gene.

This clone showed up just once. The genes are TRBV18 and TRBJ1-2; the D gene is possibly TRBD1 (6 bases). CDR3 size: 15 residues. Germline CDR1 reads KGHSH; CDR2 reads LQKENI. V was shortened by 2 bases and J by 6 bases, with 16 bases between the two germline ends. The CDR3 loop is CASSPSGSTGHGYTF. The CDR3 nucleotides read TGTGCCAGCTCACCAAGCGGTTCAACAGGGCATGGCTACACCTTC.

The J gene is TRBJ2-5, the V gene TRBV10-3; TRBD1 matches at 9 bases. Germline V gene data show CDR1 as ENHRY and CDR2 as SYGVKD. V lost 0 bases and J lost 4; bases outside the gene matches: 6. The CDR3 has 16 residues. As DNA, the CDR3 is TGTGCCATCAGTGAGTCGTTGACAGGGGGAGTAGAGACCCAGTACTTC. It encodes CAISESLTGGVETQYF.